This TCR beta chain is drawn from a study of blood T cells in healthy people across ages. Broader study findings: A conclusive naive versus antigen-experienced comparison was prevented by the unsorted PBMCs. A strong correlation between TCR beta diversity and naive T cell percentage was seen.

Per the germline V gene, CDR1 is LNHNV and CDR2 is YYDKDF (reference sequence). CDR3 length: 16 residues. V was pared by 0 bases and J by 4 bases, with 6 bases of the junction left unmatched. Details on this clonotype: The antigen is undetermined.

Then a second PCR, running about 7 to 11 cycles, was carried out with a sample-barcoded 5' primer and a J-beta primer mix. Carrying 12 random nucleotides, a template-switch adaptor labeled each individual cDNA molecule. TCRdb independently ran MiXCR on the 5' RACE reads; one entry per CDR3 protein. The sample has roughly 500,000 distinct CDR3 sequences; about 25% are singletons. All donors came from Russia, were Caucasian and healthy, and spanned ages about 6 to 100. This clonotype was sampled from a woman aged 70-85 years in good health. Sequencing input: blood. The gene calls are TRBV15 and TRBJ2-5, with TRBD2 matching 9 bases. This CDR3 is CATSRERLAGRETQYF. The CDR3 DNA reads as TGTGCCACCAGCAGAGAACGCCTAGCGGGGAGAGAGACCCAGTACTTC.